This TCR beta chain emerged from a study of post-analysis software for immune sequencing data. Study observations and caveats: Controls had lower frequencies than patients of five TRBV segments, which included TRBV5-6, TRBV5-1 and TRBV20-1. Significantly decreased normalized Chao1 diversity was recorded for multiple sclerosis patients relative to controls.

For this clonotype: No antigen is known for it. Compared with germline, one end of the junction differs, possibly owing to a read error.

Presence of unique molecular identifiers characterized the TCR beta cDNA libraries. Starting from around 0.96 to 9.9 million T cells, the study yielded hundreds of thousands of cDNA molecules. TCRdb re-analysed the PCR reads in MiXCR, keeping a single row per CDR3 protein. The sample has over 300,000 distinct CDR3 sequences; 30% to 45% are singletons. CDR1 and CDR2 (germline): MDHEN, SYDVKM. The CDR3 totals 15 residues. The TCR sequence derives from a girl between 10 and 17 years old with multiple sclerosis. The sample comprised blood. The chain combines TRBV28 with TRBJ2-1, with 7 bases matching TRBD1. The CDR3 loop reads CASSQQGFSYNEQFF. In DNA form, the CDR3 reads TGTGCCAGCAGTCAACAGGGGTTCTCCTACAATGAACAGTTCTTC.